This section outlines one T cell receptor beta chain sequence together with its context. The antigen remains undetermined. MiXCR, applied by TCRdb to the 5' RACE reads, yields one record per CDR3 protein. The table shows some 260,000 distinct CDR3 sequences, with 5.2% occurring only once. V shed 5 bases and J 11 bases; nucleotides not matched to a gene: 9. This CDR3 comprises 14 residues. CDR1 is SGHVS, CDR2 FQNEAQ, per germline. The data belong to a study of T cells after yellow fever vaccination. Points from the study as a whole: Most primary-vaccination clones reappeared after the booster (about 96% CD4, 88% CD8).

Sequenced material: CD4+ T cells sorted from PBMCs, taken on the day of the yellow fever booster vaccination. The TCR comes from a man aged 18-30 years who received the YFV17D yellow fever vaccine. This chain connects TRBV7-8 to TRBJ2-1; 10 bases map to TRBD1. CDR3 DNA: TGTGCCAGCAGCCCTGGGACAGGGGATATCAAGCAGTTCTTC. This sequence encodes CASSPGTGDIKQFF.